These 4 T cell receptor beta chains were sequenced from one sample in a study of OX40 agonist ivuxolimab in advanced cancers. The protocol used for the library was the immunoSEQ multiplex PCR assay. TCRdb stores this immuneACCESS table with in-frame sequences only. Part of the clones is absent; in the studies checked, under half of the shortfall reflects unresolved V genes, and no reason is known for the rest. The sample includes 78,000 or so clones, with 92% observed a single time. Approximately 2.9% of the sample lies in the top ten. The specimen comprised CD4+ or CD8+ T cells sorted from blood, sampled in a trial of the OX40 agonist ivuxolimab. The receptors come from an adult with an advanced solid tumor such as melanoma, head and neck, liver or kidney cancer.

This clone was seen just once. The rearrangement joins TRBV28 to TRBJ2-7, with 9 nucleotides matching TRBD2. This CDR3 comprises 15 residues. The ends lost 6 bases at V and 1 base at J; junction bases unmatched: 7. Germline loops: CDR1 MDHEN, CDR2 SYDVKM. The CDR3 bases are TGTGCCAGCAGGGCCCCAGCGGGAGGTTCCTACGAGCAGTACTTC. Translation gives CASRAPAGGSYEQYF.

CDR3 nucleotide sequence: TGTGCCAGCAGCCCCTCCTCAAGCGGGATCTACGAGCAGTACTTC. This gives the protein CASSPSSSGIYEQYF. This chain uses TRBV5-4 with TRBJ2-7; TRBD2 matches at 7 bases. The junction had 10 bases not matched to a gene; V was cut back by 4 bases and J by 3 bases. This CDR3 comprises 15 residues. The V gene's germline CDR1 is SGHNT and CDR2 YYREEE (reference sequence).

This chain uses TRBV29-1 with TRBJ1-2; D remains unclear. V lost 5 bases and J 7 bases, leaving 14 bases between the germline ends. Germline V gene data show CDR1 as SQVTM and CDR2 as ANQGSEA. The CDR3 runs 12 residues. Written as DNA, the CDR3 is TGCAGCGTTTATAACACGGTTGGTGGCTACACCTTC. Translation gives CSVYNTVGGYTF.

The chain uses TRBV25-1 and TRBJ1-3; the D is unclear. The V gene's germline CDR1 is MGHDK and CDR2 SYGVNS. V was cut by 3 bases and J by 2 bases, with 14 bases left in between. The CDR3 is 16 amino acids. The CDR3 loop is CASSDRRRVAGNTIYF. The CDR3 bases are TGTGCCAGCAGTGATCGACGGCGGGTGGCTGGAAACACCATATATTTT.